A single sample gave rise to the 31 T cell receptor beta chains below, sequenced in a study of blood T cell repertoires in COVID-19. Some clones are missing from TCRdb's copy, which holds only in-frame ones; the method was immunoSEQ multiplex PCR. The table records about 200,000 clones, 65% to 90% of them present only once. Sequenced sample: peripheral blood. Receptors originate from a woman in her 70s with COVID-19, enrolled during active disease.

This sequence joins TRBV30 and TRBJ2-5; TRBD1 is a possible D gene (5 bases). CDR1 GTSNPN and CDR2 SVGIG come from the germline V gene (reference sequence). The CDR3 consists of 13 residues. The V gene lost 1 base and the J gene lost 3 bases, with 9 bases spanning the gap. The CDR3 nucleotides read TGTGCCTGGAGTGGTTTAGGGGAAGAGACCCAGTACTTC. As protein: CAWSGLGEETQYF.

CDR3 loop: CASSMTSSFYEQYF. The CDR3 DNA reads TGTGCCAGTAGCATGACTAGTTCTTTCTACGAGCAGTACTTC. This rearrangement joins TRBV19 to TRBJ2-7; TRBD2 might be the D (6 bases). Looked up from germline, CDR1 is LNHDA and CDR2 is SQIVND (reference sequence). V was pared by 6 bases and J by 3 bases, with 15 bases between. The CDR3 length is 14 residues. Full variable domain (missing parts from reference TRBV19 and TRBJ2-7): DGGITQSPKYLFRKEGQNVTLSCEQNLNHDAMYWYRQDPGQGLRLIYYSQIVNDFQKGDIAEGYSVSREKKESFPLTVTSAQKNPTAFYLCASSMTSSFYEQYFGPGTRLTVT.

DNA of the CDR3: TGTGCCAGCAGTGAGACATTGAACACTGAAGCTTTCTTT. Its protein is CASSETLNTEAFF. This chain uses TRBV6-1 with TRBJ1-1; D unresolved. Trimming removed 3 bases from V and 0 bases from J, with 5 bases in between. The germline gives CDR1 MNHNS, CDR2 SASEGT. This CDR3 region has 13 residues.

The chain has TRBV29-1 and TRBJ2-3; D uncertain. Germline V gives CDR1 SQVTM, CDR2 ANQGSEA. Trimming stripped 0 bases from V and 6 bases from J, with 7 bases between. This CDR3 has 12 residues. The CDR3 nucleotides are TGCAGCGTTGAAGATCTCAGGGATACGCAGTATTTT. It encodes CSVEDLRDTQYF.

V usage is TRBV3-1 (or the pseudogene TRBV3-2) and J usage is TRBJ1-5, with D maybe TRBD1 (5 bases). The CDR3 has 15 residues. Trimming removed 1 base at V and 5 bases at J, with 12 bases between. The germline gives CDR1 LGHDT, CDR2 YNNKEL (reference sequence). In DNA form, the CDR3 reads TGTGCCAGCAGCCAAGGGGTGGGGGGTCATCAGCCCCAGCATTTT. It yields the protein CASSQGVGGHQPQHF.

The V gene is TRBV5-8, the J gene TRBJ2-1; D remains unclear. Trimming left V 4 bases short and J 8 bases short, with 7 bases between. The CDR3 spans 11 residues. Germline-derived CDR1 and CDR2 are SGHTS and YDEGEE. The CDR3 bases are TGTGCCAGCAGCCTTGTAGATGAGCAGTTCTTC. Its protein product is CASSLVDEQFF.

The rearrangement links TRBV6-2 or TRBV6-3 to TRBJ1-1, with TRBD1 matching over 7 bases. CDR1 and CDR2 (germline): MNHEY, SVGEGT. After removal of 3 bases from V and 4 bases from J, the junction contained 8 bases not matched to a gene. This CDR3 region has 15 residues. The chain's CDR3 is CASSYSTGVATEAFF. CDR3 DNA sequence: TGTGCCAGCAGTTATTCTACAGGGGTGGCCACTGAAGCTTTCTTT.

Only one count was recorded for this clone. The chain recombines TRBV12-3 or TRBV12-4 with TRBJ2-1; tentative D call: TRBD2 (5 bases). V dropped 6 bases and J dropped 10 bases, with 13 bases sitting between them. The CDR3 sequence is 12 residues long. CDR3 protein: CASRSGLGEQFF. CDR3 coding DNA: TGTGCCAGCAGATCAGGACTGGGCGAGCAGTTCTTC.

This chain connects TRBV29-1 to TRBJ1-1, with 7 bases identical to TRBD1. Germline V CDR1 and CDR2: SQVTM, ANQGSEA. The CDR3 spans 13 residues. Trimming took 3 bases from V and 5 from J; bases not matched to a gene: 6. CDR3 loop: CSVEEPRGTEAFF. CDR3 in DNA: TGCAGCGTTGAGGAGCCCAGGGGGACTGAAGCTTTCTTT.

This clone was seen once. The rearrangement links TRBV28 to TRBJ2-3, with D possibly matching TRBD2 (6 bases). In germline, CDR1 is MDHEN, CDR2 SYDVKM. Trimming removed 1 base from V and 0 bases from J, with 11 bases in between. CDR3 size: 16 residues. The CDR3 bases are TGTGCCAGCAGTTTATCGGGAGATATTAGCACAGATACGCAGTATTTT. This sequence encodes CASSLSGDISTDTQYF.

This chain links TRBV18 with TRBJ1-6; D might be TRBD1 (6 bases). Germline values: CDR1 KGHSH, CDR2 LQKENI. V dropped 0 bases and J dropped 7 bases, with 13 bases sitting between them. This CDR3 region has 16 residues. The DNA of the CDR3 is TGTGCCAGCTCACCACCTCCGGGACAACCAAATTCACCCCTCCACTTT. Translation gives CASSPPPGQPNSPLHF.

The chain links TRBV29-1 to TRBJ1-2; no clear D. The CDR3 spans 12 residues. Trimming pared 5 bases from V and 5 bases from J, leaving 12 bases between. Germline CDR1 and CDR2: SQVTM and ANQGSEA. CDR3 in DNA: TGCAGCGTTCGGCCCCAACAGTATGGCTACACCTTC. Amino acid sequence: CSVRPQQYGYTF. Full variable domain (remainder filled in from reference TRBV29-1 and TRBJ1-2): SAVISQKPSRDICQRGTSLTIQCQVDSQVTMMFWYRQQPGQSLTLIATANQGSEATYESGFVIDKFPISRPNLTFSTLTVSNMSPEDSSIYLCSVRPQQYGYTFGSGTRLTVV.

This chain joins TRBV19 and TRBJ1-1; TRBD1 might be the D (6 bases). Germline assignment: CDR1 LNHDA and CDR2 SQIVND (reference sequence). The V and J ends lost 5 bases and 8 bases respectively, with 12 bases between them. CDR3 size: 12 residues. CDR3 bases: TGTGCCAGTAGTTCGAGTGGGACAGAAGCTTTCTTT. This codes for CASSSSGTEAFF.

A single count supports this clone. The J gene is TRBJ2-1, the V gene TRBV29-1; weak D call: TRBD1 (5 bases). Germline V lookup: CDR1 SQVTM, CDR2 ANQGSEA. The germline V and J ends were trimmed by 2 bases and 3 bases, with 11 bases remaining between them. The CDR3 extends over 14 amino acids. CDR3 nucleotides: TGCAGCGTTGAAATTTGGCAGGGCTACAATGAGCAGTTCTTC. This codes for CSVEIWQGYNEQFF.

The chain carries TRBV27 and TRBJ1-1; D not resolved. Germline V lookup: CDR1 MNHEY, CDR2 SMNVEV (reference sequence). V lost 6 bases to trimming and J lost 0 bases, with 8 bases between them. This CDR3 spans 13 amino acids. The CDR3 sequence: CASSPTVNTEAFF. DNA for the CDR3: TGTGCCAGCAGCCCAACAGTGAACACTGAAGCTTTCTTT.

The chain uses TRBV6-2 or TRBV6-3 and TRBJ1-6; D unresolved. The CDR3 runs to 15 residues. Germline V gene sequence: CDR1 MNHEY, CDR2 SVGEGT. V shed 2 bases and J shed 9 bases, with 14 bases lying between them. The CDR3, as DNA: TGTGCCAGCAGTTACGGGCGGGAGGGATCTTCACCCCTCCACTTT. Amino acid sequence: CASSYGREGSSPLHF.

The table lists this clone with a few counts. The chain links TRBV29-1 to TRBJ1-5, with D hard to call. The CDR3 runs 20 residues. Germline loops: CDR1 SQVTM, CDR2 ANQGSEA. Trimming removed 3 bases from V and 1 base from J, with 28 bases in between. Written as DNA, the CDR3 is TGCAGCGTTGATCCACCCTCAGGATGGGAGTGCGCGAAGAGCAATCAGCCCCAGCATTTT. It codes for CSVDPPSGWECAKSNQPQHF.

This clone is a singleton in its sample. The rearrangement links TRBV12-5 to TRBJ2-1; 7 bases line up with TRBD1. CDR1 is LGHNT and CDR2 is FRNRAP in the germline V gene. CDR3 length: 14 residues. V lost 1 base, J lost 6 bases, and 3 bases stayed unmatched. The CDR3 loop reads CASGLAQGSNEQFF. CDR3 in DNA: TGTGCTAGTGGTTTGGCACAGGGGAGCAATGAGCAGTTCTTC.

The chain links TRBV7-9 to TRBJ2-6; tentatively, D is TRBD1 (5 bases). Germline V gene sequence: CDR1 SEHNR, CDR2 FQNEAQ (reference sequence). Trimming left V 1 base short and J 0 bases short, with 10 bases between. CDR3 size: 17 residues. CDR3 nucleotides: TGTGCCAGCAGCTTAGGGCAGGGCAACTCTGGGGCCAACGTCCTGACTTTC. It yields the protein CASSLGQGNSGANVLTF.

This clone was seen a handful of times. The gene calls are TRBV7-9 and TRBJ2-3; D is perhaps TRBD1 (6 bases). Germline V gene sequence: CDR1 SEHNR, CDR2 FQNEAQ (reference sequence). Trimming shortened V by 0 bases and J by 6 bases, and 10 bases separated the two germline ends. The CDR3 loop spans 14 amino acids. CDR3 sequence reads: CASSLAGAADTQYF. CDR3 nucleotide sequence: TGTGCCAGCAGCTTAGCGGGGGCAGCGGATACGCAGTATTTT.

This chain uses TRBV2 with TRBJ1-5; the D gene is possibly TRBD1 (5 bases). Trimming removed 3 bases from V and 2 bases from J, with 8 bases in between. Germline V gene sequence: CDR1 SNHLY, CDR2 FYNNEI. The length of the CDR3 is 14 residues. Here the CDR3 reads CASSDRARNQPQHF. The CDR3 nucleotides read TGTGCCAGCAGTGACAGGGCCCGCAATCAGCCCCAGCATTTT.

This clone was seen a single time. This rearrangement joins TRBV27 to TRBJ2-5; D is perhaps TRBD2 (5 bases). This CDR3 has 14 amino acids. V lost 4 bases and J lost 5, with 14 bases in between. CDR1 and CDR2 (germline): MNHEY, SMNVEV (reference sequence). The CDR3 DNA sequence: TGTGCCAGCAGTTCAGCGTGGGAGTTTGAGACCCAGTACTTC. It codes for CASSSAWEFETQYF.

DNA for the CDR3: TGTGCCAGTTTTACGCAGGGGGCGAAGTCCTGGGAGCAGTACTTC. It translates to CASFTQGAKSWEQYF. The chain has TRBV5-4 and TRBJ2-7; 8 positions agree with TRBD1. Germline trimming cut 8 bases from V and 7 bases from J; bases unmatched to any gene: 17. Looked up from germline, CDR1 is SGHNT and CDR2 is YYREEE (reference sequence). The CDR3 sequence is 15 residues long.

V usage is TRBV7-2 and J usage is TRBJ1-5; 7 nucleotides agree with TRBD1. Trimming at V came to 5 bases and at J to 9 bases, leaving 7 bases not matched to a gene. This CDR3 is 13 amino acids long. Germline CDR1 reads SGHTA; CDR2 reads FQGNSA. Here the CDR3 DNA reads TGTGCCAGCAGCCTGGGACAGCAGCGGCCCCAGCATTTT. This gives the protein CASSLGQQRPQHF.

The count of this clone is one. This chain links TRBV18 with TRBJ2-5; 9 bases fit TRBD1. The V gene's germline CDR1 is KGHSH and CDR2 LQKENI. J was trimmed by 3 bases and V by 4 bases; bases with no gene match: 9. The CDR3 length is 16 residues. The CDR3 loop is CASSHKGQGREETQYF. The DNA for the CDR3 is TGTGCCAGCTCACACAAGGGACAGGGCAGGGAAGAGACCCAGTACTTC.

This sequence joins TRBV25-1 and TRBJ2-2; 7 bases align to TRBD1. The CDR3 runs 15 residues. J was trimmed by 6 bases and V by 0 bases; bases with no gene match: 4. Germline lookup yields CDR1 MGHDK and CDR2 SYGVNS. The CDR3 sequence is CASSEYRGFPGELFF. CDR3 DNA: TGTGCCAGCAGTGAATACAGGGGGTTCCCCGGGGAGCTGTTTTTT. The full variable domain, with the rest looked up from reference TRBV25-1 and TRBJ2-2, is EADIYQTPRYLVIGTGKKITLECSQTMGHDKMYWYQQDPGMELHLIHYSYGVNSTEKGDLSSESTVSRIRTEHFPLTLESARPSHTSQYLCASSEYRGFPGELFFGEGSRLTVL.

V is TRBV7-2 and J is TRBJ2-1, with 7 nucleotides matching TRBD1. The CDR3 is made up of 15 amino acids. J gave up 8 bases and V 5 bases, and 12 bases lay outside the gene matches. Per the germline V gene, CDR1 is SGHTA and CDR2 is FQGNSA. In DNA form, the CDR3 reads TGTGCCAGCAGCCTAGGGCCTAGTCAGGGGGATGAGCAGTTCTTC. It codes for CASSLGPSQGDEQFF. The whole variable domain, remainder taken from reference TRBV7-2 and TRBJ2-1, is GAGVSQSPSNKVTEKGKDVELRCDPISGHTALYWYRQSLGQGLEFLIYFQGNSAPDKSGLPSDRFSAERTGGSVSTLTIQRTQQEDSAVYLCASSLGPSQGDEQFFGPGTRLTVL.

The CDR3 loop reads CATSDQDRGAGYTF. CDR3 nucleotides: TGTGCCACCAGTGACCAGGACAGGGGGGCTGGCTACACCTTC. J is TRBJ1-2 and V is TRBV24-1; 10 nucleotides line up with TRBD1. V gave up 4 bases and J gave up 7 bases; unmatched junction bases: 5. The V gene's germline CDR1 is KGHDR and CDR2 SFDVKD. The CDR3 has 14 residues.

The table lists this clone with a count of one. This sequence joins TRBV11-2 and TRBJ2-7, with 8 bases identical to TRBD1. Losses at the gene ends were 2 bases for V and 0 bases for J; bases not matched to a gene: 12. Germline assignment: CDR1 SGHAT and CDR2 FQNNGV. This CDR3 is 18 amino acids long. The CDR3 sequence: CASSLTVTGADNSYEQYF. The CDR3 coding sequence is TGTGCCAGCAGCTTAACTGTGACAGGGGCAGATAACTCCTACGAGCAGTACTTC. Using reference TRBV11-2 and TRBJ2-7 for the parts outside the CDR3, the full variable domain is EAGVAQSPRYKIIEKRQSVAFWCNPISGHATLYWYQQILGQGPKLLIQFQNNGVVDDSQLPKDRFSAERLKGVDSTLKIQPAKLEDSAVYLCASSLTVTGADNSYEQYFGPGTRLTVT.

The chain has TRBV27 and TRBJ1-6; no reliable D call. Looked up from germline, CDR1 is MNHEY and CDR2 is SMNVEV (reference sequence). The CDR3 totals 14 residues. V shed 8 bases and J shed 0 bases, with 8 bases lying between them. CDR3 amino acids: CASARNSYNSPLHF. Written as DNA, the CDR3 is TGTGCCAGCGCGCGGAACTCCTATAATTCACCCCTCCACTTT.

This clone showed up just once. CDR3 loop: CASSPTGEVEKLFF. The DNA of the CDR3 is TGCGCCAGCAGCCCCACAGGGGAGGTTGAAAAACTGTTTTTT. V usage is TRBV4-3 and J usage is TRBJ1-4; 7 nucleotides match TRBD1. Losses at the gene ends were 4 bases for V and 7 bases for J; bases not matched to a gene: 6. Germline CDR1 is LGHNA and CDR2 is YSLEER. The CDR3 consists of 14 residues.